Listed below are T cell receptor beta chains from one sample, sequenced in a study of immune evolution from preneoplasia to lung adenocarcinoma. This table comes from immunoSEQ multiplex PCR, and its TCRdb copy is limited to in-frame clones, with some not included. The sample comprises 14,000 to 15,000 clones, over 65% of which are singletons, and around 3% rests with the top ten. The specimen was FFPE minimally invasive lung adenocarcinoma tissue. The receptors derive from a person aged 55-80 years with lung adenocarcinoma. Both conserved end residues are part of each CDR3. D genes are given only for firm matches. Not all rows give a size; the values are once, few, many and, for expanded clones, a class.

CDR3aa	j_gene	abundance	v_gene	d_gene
CASSPGQGVGTEAFF	TRBJ1-1	-	TRBV19	TRBD1
CASSETRDRRFF	TRBJ2-1	-	TRBV2	-
CASSVTVPSSYEQYF	TRBJ2-7	-	TRBV28	-
CASSPQIGGSGNTIYF	TRBJ1-3	-	TRBV28	-
CSARDRERPFF	TRBJ1-1	few	TRBV20-1	-
CASSLGQRARQETQYF	TRBJ2-5	-	TRBV5-1	-
CASSIGNTGELFF	TRBJ2-2	-	TRBV19	-
CASSTLAGGSYEQYF	TRBJ2-7	-	TRBV19	TRBD2
CASSEGYEQYF	TRBJ2-7	once	TRBV10-1	-
CASSVEAAGFNYGYTF	TRBJ1-2	-	TRBV9	-
CSASTAAGQYF	TRBJ2-7	-	TRBV20-1	-
CASSQDSVERGLTDTQYF	TRBJ2-3	-	TRBV4-1	TRBD2
CASSIVVAANAWTF	TRBJ1-2	-	TRBV19	-
CASSPPGLNGELFF	TRBJ1-4	-	TRBV18	-
CASSEEGETQYF	TRBJ2-5	-	TRBV6-1	-
CASSSPSGAGVSNEQFF	TRBJ2-1	-	TRBV27	TRBD2
CAWGLGFGTEAFF	TRBJ1-1	medium-sized	TRBV30	-
CASSRTGTSGTTGELFF	TRBJ2-2	-	TRBV9	TRBD2
CASSFGGGAAYF	TRBJ2-3	-	TRBV7-9	-
CAWSRLDINTEAFF	TRBJ1-1	-	TRBV30	-